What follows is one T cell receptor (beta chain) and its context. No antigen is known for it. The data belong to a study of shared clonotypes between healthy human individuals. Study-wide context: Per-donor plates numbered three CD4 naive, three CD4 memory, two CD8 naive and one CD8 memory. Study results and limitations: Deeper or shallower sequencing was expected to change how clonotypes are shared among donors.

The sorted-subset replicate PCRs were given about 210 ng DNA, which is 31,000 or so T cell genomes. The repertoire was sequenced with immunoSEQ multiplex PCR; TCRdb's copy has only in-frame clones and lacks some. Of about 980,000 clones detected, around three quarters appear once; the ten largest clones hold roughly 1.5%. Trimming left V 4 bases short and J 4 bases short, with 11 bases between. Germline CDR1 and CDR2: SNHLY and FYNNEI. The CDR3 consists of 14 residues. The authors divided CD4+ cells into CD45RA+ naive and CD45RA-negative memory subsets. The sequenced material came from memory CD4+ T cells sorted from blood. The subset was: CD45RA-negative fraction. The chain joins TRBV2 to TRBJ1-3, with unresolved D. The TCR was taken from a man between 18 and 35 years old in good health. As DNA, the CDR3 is TGTGCCAGCAGTGCGGTAGGGCCAGGAAACACCATATATTTT. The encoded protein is CASSAVGPGNTIYF.